Presented here are 29 T cell receptor beta chains from one specimen sequenced in a study of blood T cells in healthy people across ages. Primed by a sample-barcoded 5' primer and a J-beta primer mix, a second PCR proceeded for about 6 to 12 cycles. In TCRdb, the 5' RACE reads were re-called with MiXCR into one record per CDR3 protein. The data show about 940,000 distinct CDR3 sequences, with about 48% seen just once and about an eighth held by the top ten. The sample taken for sequencing was blood. The receptors originated from a man aged 25 to 40 in good health.

In this sample, this clonotype turned up many times. V and J are TRBV9 and TRBJ2-7; possibly TRBD2 for D (6 bases). The V gene's germline CDR1 is SGDLS and CDR2 YYNGEE. Trimming took off 2 bases at V and 3 bases at J, with 9 bases between the two ends. The CDR3 sequence is 13 residues long. CDR3 sequence (DNA): TGTGCCAGCAGCGTTTACGGGGGCTACGAGCAGTACTTC. It is translated as CASSVYGGYEQYF.

Concerning this clonotype: At one boundary the junction diverges from the germline segment, which might be a read error. This chain links TRBV29-1 with TRBJ2-1, with TRBD2 matching 11 bases. The length of the CDR3 is 19 residues. CDR1 and CDR2 (germline): SQVTM, ANQGSEA. CDR3 in DNA: TGCAGCGTTGAAGCCCACCTAGCGGGAGGTGTGAGCTCCTGCAATGAGCAGTTCTTC. It yields the protein CSVEAHLAGGVSSCNEQFF.

The chain is built from TRBV3-1 and TRBJ2-3; D may be TRBD1 or TRBD2 (5 bases each). There are 15 residues in the CDR3. Germline assignment: CDR1 LGHDT and CDR2 YNNKEL (reference sequence). V was clipped by 5 bases and J by 6 bases, with 18 bases between them. The CDR3 reads CASSFRDPVSDTQYF. CDR3 sequence (DNA): TGTGCCAGCAGCTTCCGGGACCCGGTTTCGGATACGCAGTATTTT.

The rearrangement joins TRBV5-1 to TRBJ2-3, with 9 nucleotides matching TRBD2. The V and J ends lost 0 bases and 5 bases, in that order; junction bases with no gene match: 7. The CDR3 consists of 16 residues. The germline V gene encodes CDR1 SGHRS and CDR2 YFSETQ. The DNA of the CDR3 is TGCGCCAGCAGCTTGGAGAGTAGCGGGGGCGTAGATACGCAGTATTTT. Protein sequence: CASSLESSGGVDTQYF.

The chain joins TRBV6-5 to TRBJ2-5, with TRBD2 identical over 10 bases. The CDR3 is made up of 16 amino acids. CDR1 and CDR2 (germline): MNHEY, SVGAGI. The V and J ends lost 2 bases and 5 bases, in that order; junction bases with no gene match: 8. The CDR3 coding sequence is TGTGCCAGCAGTTACGAGTTAGCGGGGGGTCTGGAGACCCAGTACTTC. Residues: CASSYELAGGLETQYF.

This clonotype has just a few counts. Since a much larger clone is just one base distant, this may be a read error. CDR3 sequence: CASGKGTEQYF. The CDR3 DNA sequence: TGTGCTAGTGGAAAAGGGACAGAGCAGTACTTC. The genes are TRBV12-5 and TRBJ2-5; TRBD1 aligns across 7 bases. After removal of 6 bases from V and 11 bases from J, the junction contained 6 bases not matched to a gene. CDR3 length: 11 amino acids. Germline V lookup: CDR1 LGHNT, CDR2 FRNRAP.

The rearrangement links TRBV12-3 or TRBV12-4 to TRBJ1-4, with D possibly being TRBD1 (5 bases). CDR3 length: 13 amino acids. With 6 bases removed from V and 11 bases from J, the gap between germline ends came to 16 bases. The CDR3 nucleotides read TGTGCCAGCAGCCTATCCGGGGGGGACAAACTGTTTTTT. This sequence encodes CASSLSGGDKLFF.

This sequence joins TRBV5-5 and TRBJ2-3; 12 nucleotides align to TRBD2. Germline V gene data show CDR1 as SGHKS and CDR2 as YYEKEE (reference sequence). V dropped 4 bases and J dropped 6; count of bases not matched to a gene: 6. CDR3 size: 15 residues. CDR3 sequence reads: CASSPLAGGQDTQYF. The CDR3 DNA reads TGTGCCAGCAGCCCCCTAGCGGGGGGGCAGGATACGCAGTATTTT. Full variable domain (outside the CDR3, taken from reference TRBV5-5 and TRBJ2-3): DAGVTQSPTHLIKTRGQQVTLRCSPISGHKSVSWYQQVLGQGPQFIFQYYEKEERGRGNFPDRFSARQFPNYSSELNVNALLLGDSALYLCASSPLAGGQDTQYFGPGTRLTVL.

The chain employs TRBV20-1 and TRBJ2-3; 8 bases are shared with TRBD2. The length of the CDR3 is 13 residues. CDR1 and CDR2 (germline): DFQATT, SNEGSKA (reference sequence). The V gene end was trimmed by 6 bases and the J gene end by 7 bases; junction bases not matched to a gene: 9. The CDR3 DNA sequence: TGCAGTGCAGCGGGAGAGTTATGGCATACGCAGTATTTT. It specifies CSAAGELWHTQYF.

The J gene is TRBJ2-1, the V gene TRBV7-9; 14 bases align to TRBD2. CDR3 size: 16 residues. Germline CDR1 and CDR2: SEHNR and FQNEAQ (reference sequence). The junction had 10 bases not matched to a gene; V was cut back by 6 bases and J by 9 bases. This CDR3 is CASRLATSGGASEQFF. CDR3 DNA: TGTGCCAGCAGACTGGCGACTAGCGGGGGGGCCAGTGAGCAGTTCTTC.

This clonotype was found a few times. The rearrangement uses TRBV11-2 and TRBJ2-3, with D maybe TRBD1 (6 bases). The CDR3 is 14 amino acids. V was trimmed by 4 bases and J by 4 bases, leaving 12 bases between them. Germline V gives CDR1 SGHAT, CDR2 FQNNGV. The CDR3 DNA is TGTGCCAGCAGCTCCGGACAGTTCCCAGATACGCAGTATTTT. Translating gives CASSSGQFPDTQYF. The full variable domain, with the rest looked up from reference TRBV11-2 and TRBJ2-3, is EAGVAQSPRYKIIEKRQSVAFWCNPISGHATLYWYQQILGQGPKLLIQFQNNGVVDDSQLPKDRFSAERLKGVDSTLKIQPAKLEDSAVYLCASSSGQFPDTQYFGPGTRLTVL.

This sequence joins TRBV6-5 and TRBJ2-1; D is perhaps TRBD1 (6 bases). The DNA end lines up better with TRBJ2-7; the J call may be wrong. The CDR3 totals 14 residues. CDR1 MNHEY and CDR2 SVGAGI come from the germline V gene. This chain's CDR3 is CASSRAGAYNEQYF. In DNA form, the CDR3 reads TGTGCCAGCAGTCGGGCAGGGGCCTACAATGAGCAGTACTTC.

The chain links TRBV4-1 to TRBJ2-4, with TRBD1 matching over 12 bases. There are 13 residues in the CDR3. Looked up from germline, CDR1 is MGHRA and CDR2 is YSYEKL. V was pared by 4 bases and J by 13 bases, with 5 bases of the junction left unmatched. In DNA form, the CDR3 reads TGCGCCAGCAGCCGGGACAGGGGGCTTGAGCAGTACTTC. This gives the protein CASSRDRGLEQYF.

This clonotype was seen a single time. This chain connects TRBV6-4 to TRBJ2-4; weak D call: TRBD1 (5 bases). The closer fit of TRBJ2-7 to the DNA end suggests the J call may be wrong. CDR1 and CDR2 from the germline V gene are MRHNA and SNTAGT. The CDR3 totals 10 residues. In DNA, the CDR3 is TGTGCCAGCCAGGGTAACGAGCAGTACTTC. Its protein is CASQGNEQYF.

This chain links TRBV12-3 or TRBV12-4 with TRBJ1-5; TRBD1 is a possible D gene (6 bases). The CDR3 is 14 amino acids. Deletions cut 7 bases from V and 7 bases from J, with 17 bases between. DNA for the CDR3: TGTGCCAGCACGCGGGCGGACAGTGGACAGCCCCAGCATTTT. Encoded protein: CASTRADSGQPQHF.

The table lists this clonotype with a few counts. The V and J genes are TRBV28 and TRBJ2-7; D gene ambiguous. Germline assignment: CDR1 MDHEN and CDR2 SYDVKM. Deletions cut 3 bases from V and 6 bases from J, with 12 bases between. This CDR3 has 13 residues. This chain's CDR3 is CASSFSAAGEQYF. In DNA, the CDR3 is TGTGCCAGCAGTTTCTCAGCAGCAGGCGAGCAGTACTTC.

This chain links TRBV20-1 with TRBJ2-3, with D perhaps assigned TRBD1 or TRBD2 (5 bases each). The CDR3 consists of 13 residues. CDR1 is DFQATT and CDR2 is SNEGSKA in the germline V gene (reference sequence). V was cut by 7 bases and J by 7 bases, with 18 bases left in between. CDR3 sequence reads: CSVAGDRAHTQYF. In DNA form, the CDR3 reads TGCAGTGTCGCCGGGGACCGGGCCCATACGCAGTATTTT.

CDR3 coding DNA: TGTGCCAGCAGATTACAACCCGGCTACGAGCAGTACTTC. Encoded protein: CASRLQPGYEQYF. The chain employs TRBV6-5 and TRBJ2-7, with D unclear. The CDR3 runs to 13 residues. CDR1 MNHEY and CDR2 SVGAGI come from the germline V gene. V was pared by 6 bases and J by 3 bases, with 12 bases between.

The chain recombines TRBV20-1 with TRBJ1-2; D call uncertain. CDR3 length: 11 amino acids. Germline values: CDR1 DFQATT, CDR2 SNEGSKA (reference sequence). The CDR3: CSVRRDYGYTF. The CDR3 bases are TGCAGCGTACGTCGGGACTATGGCTACACCTTC.

This clonotype has only one observation. The V and J genes are TRBV11-2 and TRBJ1-3, with D possibly matching TRBD1 (5 bases). V was trimmed by 8 bases and J by 0 bases, leaving 8 bases between them. The CDR3 extends over 13 amino acids. The germline gives CDR1 SGHAT, CDR2 FQNNGV. CDR3 sequence reads: CASRQFSGNTIYF. As DNA, the CDR3 is TGTGCCAGCCGACAGTTCTCTGGAAACACCATATATTTT.

The chain employs TRBV5-1 and TRBJ2-2; a weak D match, TRBD2 (6 bases). V dropped 4 bases and J dropped 5 bases, with 12 bases sitting between them. Germline CDR1 and CDR2: SGHRS and YFSETQ. The CDR3 has 14 amino acids. The CDR3 region has the DNA TGCGCCAGCAGCGCGGGACTCCCTACCGGGGAGCTGTTTTTT. Encoded protein: CASSAGLPTGELFF.

This clonotype occurred a few times. This chain links TRBV20-1 with TRBJ2-1; TRBD2 aligns across 9 bases. Unmatched junction bases numbered 3, after V lost 0 bases and J lost 3 bases. CDR1 DFQATT and CDR2 SNEGSKA come from the germline V gene (reference sequence). This CDR3 has 15 amino acids. CDR3 region: CSARDVRGGYNEQFF. As DNA, the CDR3 is TGCAGTGCTAGAGATGTGCGGGGGGGCTACAATGAGCAGTTCTTC.

In this sample, this clonotype turned up once. This chain links TRBV28 with TRBJ2-7; the D call may be TRBD1 or TRBD2 (7 bases each). The CDR3 runs to 15 residues. V dropped 6 bases and J dropped 1 base, with 16 bases sitting between them. Germline CDR1 and CDR2: MDHEN and SYDVKM. In nucleotides, the CDR3 is TGTGCCAGCAGGGGGGGGGGACAGCCTTCCTACGAGCAGTACTTC. The encoded protein is CASRGGGQPSYEQYF.

J is TRBJ2-7 and V is TRBV5-1; D possibly matches TRBD1 or TRBD2 (5 bases each). CDR1 SGHRS and CDR2 YFSETQ come from the germline V gene. The CDR3 is made up of 15 amino acids. Trimming took off 4 bases at V and 4 bases at J, with 18 bases between the two ends. CDR3: CASSSGRDPTYEQYF. CDR3 in DNA: TGCGCCAGCAGCAGTGGCCGGGACCCAACGTACGAGCAGTACTTC.

This rearrangement joins TRBV12-3 or TRBV12-4 to TRBJ2-1; D unresolved. There are 13 residues in the CDR3. V lost 3 bases and J lost 8, with 11 bases in between. CDR3 in DNA: TGTGCCAGCAGTTTTTCGGCCTCTCATGAGCAGTTCTTC. Translated, it gives CASSFSASHEQFF.

The V and J genes are TRBV5-6 and TRBJ1-2, with 7 bases matching TRBD1. The ends lost 2 bases at V and 4 bases at J; junction bases unmatched: 11. CDR1 and CDR2 from the germline V gene are SGHDT and YYEEEE. There are 16 residues in the CDR3. DNA of the CDR3: TGTGCCAGCAGCTTTGGGACAGCCGCAAACGGCTATGGCTACACCTTC. The encoded protein is CASSFGTAANGYGYTF.

The V gene is TRBV6-5, the J gene TRBJ1-5, with a weak D call TRBD1 (6 bases). Germline V gene sequence: CDR1 MNHEY, CDR2 SVGAGI. This CDR3 is 17 amino acids long. The V gene lost 4 bases and the J gene lost 2 bases, with 18 bases spanning the gap. CDR3 sequence: CASSSLPGARGNQPQHF. The CDR3 coding sequence is TGTGCCAGCAGTTCCCTCCCAGGGGCTAGGGGCAATCAGCCCCAGCATTTT.

At least ten counts were recorded for this clonotype. CDR3 in DNA: TGTGCCAGCAGTAACCGGGACCGGGCTGGCTATGGCTACACCTTC. This codes for CASSNRDRAGYGYTF. J is TRBJ1-2 and V is TRBV28; the D gene is possibly TRBD1 (5 bases). CDR1 is MDHEN, CDR2 SYDVKM, per germline. Between the trimmed V and J ends, which lost 5 bases and 4 bases, there was a span of 17 bases. The CDR3 is 15 amino acids.

The V call is TRBV7-2, the J call TRBJ1-4, with D perhaps TRBD1 (6 bases). The CDR3 contains 15 residues. The V end lost 5 bases, the J end lost 5 bases, and 15 bases lay between the germline ends. Germline lookup yields CDR1 SGHTA and CDR2 FQGNSA. The CDR3 nucleotides are TGTGCCAGCAGCCTAGGGGGGACATCCAATGAAAAACTGTTTTTT. Translating it yields CASSLGGTSNEKLFF.